Presented here are 9 T cell receptor beta chains from one specimen sequenced in a study of OX40 agonist ivuxolimab in advanced cancers. Sequencing was performed with immunoSEQ multiplex PCR; in TCRdb, only in-frame clones are kept and a portion is missing. The sample has approximately 66,000 clones, approximately 81% seen once. The sequencing here drew on CD4+ or CD8+ T cells sorted from blood, taken in a trial of the OX40 agonist ivuxolimab. Receptor source: an adult with an advanced solid tumor such as melanoma, head and neck, liver or kidney cancer.

The CDR3 DNA sequence: TGTGCCAGCAGCCCGGGACCCGGGGGGCAGGGCATTCAGTACTTC. The encoded protein is CASSPGPGGQGIQYF. V and J are TRBV5-6 and TRBJ2-4; tentative D call: TRBD2 (7 bases). V lost 4 bases and J lost 9, with 20 bases in between. This CDR3 has 15 amino acids. CDR1 is SGHDT, CDR2 YYEEEE, per germline.

The V call is TRBV4-2, the J call TRBJ2-4; 11 nucleotides align to TRBD2. This CDR3 is 17 amino acids long. V lost 0 bases to trimming and J lost 9 bases; unmatched junction nucleotides: 10. CDR1 and CDR2 from the germline V gene are LGHNA and YNFKEQ. The CDR3 sequence is CASSQDSSGGAGGIQYF. CDR3 in DNA: TGTGCCAGCAGCCAAGATAGTAGCGGGGGGGCCGGTGGCATTCAGTACTTC.

This chain connects TRBV6-6 to TRBJ2-2, with 10 nucleotides matching TRBD1. The V gene end was trimmed by 7 bases and the J gene end by 6 bases; junction bases not matched to a gene: 8. The CDR3 totals 15 residues. Germline CDR1 is MNHNY and CDR2 is SVGAGI (reference sequence). Written as DNA, the CDR3 is TGTGCCAGCAAAACCGGGACAGGGGCCGCCGGGGAGCTGTTTTTT. Its protein is CASKTGTGAAGELFF.

The rearrangement joins TRBV7-9 to TRBJ2-3; 9 bases fit TRBD1. With V trimmed by 5 bases and J by 0 bases, 6 bases remained unmatched. In germline, CDR1 is SEHNR, CDR2 FQNEAQ (reference sequence). This CDR3 spans 16 amino acids. CDR3 nucleotides: TGTGCCAGCAGCCCGCCGACAGGGGGTAGCACAGATACGCAGTATTTT. Protein product: CASSPPTGGSTDTQYF. The full variable domain, with the rest looked up from reference TRBV7-9 and TRBJ2-3, is DTGVSQNPRHKITKRGQNVTFRCDPISEHNRLYWYRQTLGQGPEFLTYFQNEAQLEKSRLLSDRFSAERPKGSFSTLEIQRTEQGDSAMYLCASSPPTGGSTDTQYFGPGTRLTVL.

The chain combines TRBV5-4 with TRBJ2-5; 14 positions agree with TRBD2. V was pared by 3 bases and J by 3 bases, with 4 bases of the junction left unmatched. Germline lookup yields CDR1 SGHNT and CDR2 YYREEE (reference sequence). This CDR3 comprises 16 residues. The CDR3 DNA reads TGTGCCAGCAGCTCTAAGACTAGCGGGAGGGAAGAGACCCAGTACTTC. Protein product: CASSSKTSGREETQYF.

This clone was observed a single time. The gene calls are TRBV5-4 and TRBJ1-1, with a tentative D call TRBD1 (6 bases). Germline values: CDR1 SGHNT, CDR2 YYREEE (reference sequence). This CDR3 contains 14 residues. With 6 bases removed from V and 1 base from J, the gap between germline ends came to 13 bases. The DNA for the CDR3 is TGTGCCAGCAACCAGGACAGCCCGAACACTGAAGCTTTCTTT. Translated, it gives CASNQDSPNTEAFF.

The V call is TRBV6-5, the J call TRBJ1-6, with 7 nucleotides matching TRBD1. CDR1 is MNHEY and CDR2 is SVGAGI in the germline V gene. The trim removed 6 bases at V and 5 bases at J, leaving 7 bases unmatched. The CDR3 sequence is 15 residues long. The CDR3 region has the DNA TGTGCCAGCAGGATTCGACAGGGCGATAATTCACCCCTCCACTTT. Translated: CASRIRQGDNSPLHF.

J is TRBJ2-7 and V is TRBV9; 9 nucleotides agree with TRBD2. The CDR3 covers 14 residues. V shed 4 bases, J shed 2 bases, and the junction held 4 bases outside the gene matches. Germline CDR1 and CDR2: SGDLS and YYNGEE. CDR3 protein: CASSPRGGAYEQYF. For the CDR3, the DNA is TGTGCCAGCAGCCCACGCGGGGGGGCCTACGAGCAGTACTTC.

The chain employs TRBV28 and TRBJ1-1; perhaps TRBD1 as D (5 bases). The germline V gene has CDR1 MDHEN and CDR2 SYDVKM. The CDR3 totals 15 residues. V dropped 3 bases and J dropped 5 bases, with 16 bases sitting between them. The CDR3 protein is CASSFGGTRGTEAFF. CDR3 in DNA: TGTGCCAGCAGTTTTGGGGGGACCCGGGGAACTGAAGCTTTCTTT.